The clone carrying this T cell receptor (beta chain) appeared many times. What it recognizes is unknown. The sample originates from a study of T cells in Graves' hyperthyroidism and ophthalmopathy. Background on the study: Prior to any treatment, at the point of initial diagnosis, peripheral blood was collected.

Researchers took RNA transcripts and amplified the TCR beta CDR3 regions from them. HTBI primers were the set used in a first-round RT-PCR of the TCR CDR3. In TCRdb, the multiplex PCR reads were re-called with MiXCR into one record per CDR3 protein. The table shows around 690,000 distinct CDR3 sequences, with roughly 17% occurring only once. Study-wide results and limits: A model using 13 V-J features told ophthalmopathy apart from stable hyperthyroidism.

PBMCs were sourced from approximately 9 ml fresh peripheral blood. The sequence came from a man over 45 with Graves' hyperthyroidism. Sequencing was done on a sample of blood.

The CDR3 here is CASSGIGTSGSYEQYF. The CDR3 coding sequence is TGTGCCAGCAGCGGAATAGGGACTAGCGGGAGCTACGAGCAGTACTTC. The chain links TRBV9 to TRBJ2-7; 14 positions agree with TRBD2. The CDR3 runs 16 residues. CDR1 and CDR2 from the germline V gene are SGDLS and YYNGEE. V dropped 3 bases and J dropped 3; count of bases not matched to a gene: 5.